This entry concerns a single T cell receptor (beta chain). Measured with immunoSEQ multiplex PCR; TCRdb has only the in-frame clones, and not every one. There are fewer than 200,000 clones in the sample; about 83% occur only once, and 3.5% to 4% lies in the top ten. This specimen belongs to a study of blood T cell repertoires in COVID-19. This receptor was obtained from a woman in her fifties or sixties in a cohort exposed to, infected with or recovered from COVID-19 (not recorded which). Sequencing was performed on PBMCs or T cells enriched from blood (not recorded which).

The CDR3 coding sequence is TGTGCCAGCAGCTTACGCCTTGGGGAGGGTGGGAATGAGCAGTTCTTC. Translating it yields CASSLRLGEGGNEQFF. The J gene is TRBJ2-1, the V gene TRBV7-2; TRBD2 agrees at 7 bases. The CDR3 runs 16 residues. Trimming at V came to 2 bases and at J to 7 bases, leaving 11 bases not matched to a gene. Per the germline V gene, CDR1 is SGHTA and CDR2 is FQGNSA.